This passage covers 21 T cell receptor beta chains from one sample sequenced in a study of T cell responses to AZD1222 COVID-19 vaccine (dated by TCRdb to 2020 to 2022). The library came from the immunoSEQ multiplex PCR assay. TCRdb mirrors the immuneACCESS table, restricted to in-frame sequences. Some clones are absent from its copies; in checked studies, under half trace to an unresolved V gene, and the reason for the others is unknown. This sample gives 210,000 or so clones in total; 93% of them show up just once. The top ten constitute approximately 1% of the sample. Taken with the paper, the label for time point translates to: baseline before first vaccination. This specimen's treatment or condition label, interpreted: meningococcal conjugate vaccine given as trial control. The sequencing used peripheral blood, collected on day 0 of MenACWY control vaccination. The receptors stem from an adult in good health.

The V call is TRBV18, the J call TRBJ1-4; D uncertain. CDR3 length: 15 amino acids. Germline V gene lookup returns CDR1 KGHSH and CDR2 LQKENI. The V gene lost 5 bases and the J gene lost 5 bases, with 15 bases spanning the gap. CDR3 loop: CASSASQAPNEKLFF. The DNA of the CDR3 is TGTGCCAGCTCAGCCTCGCAGGCTCCAAATGAAAAACTGTTTTTT.

The CDR3 nucleotides read TGTGCCAGCTCACCGGGGCAGGGACGGGGAGCTTTCTTT. Amino acids: CASSPGQGRGAFF. V gene TRBV18 combines with J gene TRBJ1-1; possible D gene TRBD1, 5 bases. The CDR3 length is 13 residues. Trimming removed 3 bases from V and 10 bases from J, with 15 bases in between. Looked up from germline, CDR1 is KGHSH and CDR2 is LQKENI.

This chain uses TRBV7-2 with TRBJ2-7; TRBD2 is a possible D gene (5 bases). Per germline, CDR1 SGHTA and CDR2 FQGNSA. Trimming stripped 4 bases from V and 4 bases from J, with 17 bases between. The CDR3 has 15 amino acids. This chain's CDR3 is CASSSGSGKQYEQYF. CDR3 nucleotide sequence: TGTGCCAGCAGCTCAGGCTCGGGAAAACAATACGAGCAGTACTTC. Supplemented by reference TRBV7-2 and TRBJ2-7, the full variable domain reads GAGVSQSPSNKVTEKGKDVELRCDPISGHTALYWYRQSLGQGLEFLIYFQGNSAPDKSGLPSDRFSAERTGGSVSTLTIQRTQQEDSAVYLCASSSGSGKQYEQYFGPGTRLTVT.

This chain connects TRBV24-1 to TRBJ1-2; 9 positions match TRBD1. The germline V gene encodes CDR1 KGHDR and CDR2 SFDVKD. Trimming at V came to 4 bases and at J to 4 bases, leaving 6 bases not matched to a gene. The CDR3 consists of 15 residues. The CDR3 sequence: CATSEFDRGIYGYTF. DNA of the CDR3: TGTGCCACCAGTGAATTCGACAGGGGGATCTATGGCTACACCTTC.

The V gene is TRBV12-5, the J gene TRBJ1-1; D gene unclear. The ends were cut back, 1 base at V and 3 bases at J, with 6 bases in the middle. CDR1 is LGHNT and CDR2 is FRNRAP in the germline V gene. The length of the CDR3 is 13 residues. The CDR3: CASGLDSYTEAFF. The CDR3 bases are TGTGCTAGTGGTTTGGACAGTTACACTGAAGCTTTCTTT.

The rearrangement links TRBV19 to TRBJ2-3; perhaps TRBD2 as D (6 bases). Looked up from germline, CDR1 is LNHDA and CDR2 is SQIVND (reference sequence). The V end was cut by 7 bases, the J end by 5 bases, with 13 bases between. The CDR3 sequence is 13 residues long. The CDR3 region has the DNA TGTGCCAGTACGGGACTCCCCCTAGATACGCAGTATTTT. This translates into CASTGLPLDTQYF. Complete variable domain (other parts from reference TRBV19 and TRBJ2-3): DGGITQSPKYLFRKEGQNVTLSCEQNLNHDAMYWYRQDPGQGLRLIYYSQIVNDFQKGDIAEGYSVSREKKESFPLTVTSAQKNPTAFYLCASTGLPLDTQYFGPGTRLTVL.

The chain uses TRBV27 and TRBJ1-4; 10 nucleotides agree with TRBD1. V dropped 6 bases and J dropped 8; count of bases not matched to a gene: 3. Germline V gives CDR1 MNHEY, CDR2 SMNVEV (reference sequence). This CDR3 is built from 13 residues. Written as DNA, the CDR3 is TGTGCCAGCAGGACAGGGGGCGGAGAAAAACTGTTTTTT. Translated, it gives CASRTGGGEKLFF.

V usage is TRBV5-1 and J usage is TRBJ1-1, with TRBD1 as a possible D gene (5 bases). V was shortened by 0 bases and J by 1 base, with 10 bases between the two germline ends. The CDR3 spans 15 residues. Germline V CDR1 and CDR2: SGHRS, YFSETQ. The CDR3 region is CASSLGVRENTEAFF. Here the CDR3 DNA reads TGCGCCAGCAGCTTGGGGGTCAGGGAGAACACTGAAGCTTTCTTT. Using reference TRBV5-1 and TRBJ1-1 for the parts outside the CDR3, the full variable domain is KAGVTQTPRYLIKTRGQQVTLSCSPISGHRSVSWYQQTPGQGLQFLFEYFSETQRNKGNFPGRFSGRQFSNSRSEMNVSTLELGDSALYLCASSLGVRENTEAFFGQGTRLTVV.

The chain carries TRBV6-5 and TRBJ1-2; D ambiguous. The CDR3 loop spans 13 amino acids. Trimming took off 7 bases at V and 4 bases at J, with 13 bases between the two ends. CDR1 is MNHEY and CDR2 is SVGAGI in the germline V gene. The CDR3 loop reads CASKLKSAYGYTF. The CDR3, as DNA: TGTGCCAGCAAACTCAAATCAGCCTATGGCTACACCTTC.

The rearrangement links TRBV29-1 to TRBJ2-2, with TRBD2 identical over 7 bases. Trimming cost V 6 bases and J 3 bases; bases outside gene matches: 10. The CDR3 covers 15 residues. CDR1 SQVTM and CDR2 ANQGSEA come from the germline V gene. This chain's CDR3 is CSVLLGGRYTGELFF. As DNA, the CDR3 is TGCAGCGTCTTATTGGGGGGGAGGTACACCGGGGAGCTGTTTTTT.

CDR3 region: CASSFGRWEGSEAFF. CDR3 DNA: TGTGCCAGCAGTTTCGGGCGATGGGAAGGGAGTGAAGCTTTCTTT. The chain carries TRBV27 and TRBJ1-1; D unresolved. Germline V gene sequence: CDR1 MNHEY, CDR2 SMNVEV (reference sequence). The CDR3 runs to 15 residues. Trimming shortened V by 3 bases and J by 7 bases, and 18 bases separated the two germline ends.

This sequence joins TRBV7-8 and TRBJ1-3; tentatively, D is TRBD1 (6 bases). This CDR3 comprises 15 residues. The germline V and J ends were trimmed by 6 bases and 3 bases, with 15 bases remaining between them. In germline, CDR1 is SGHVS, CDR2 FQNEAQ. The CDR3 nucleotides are TGTGCCAGCAGTCCCACAGGGAATCGTGGAAACACCATATATTTT. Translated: CASSPTGNRGNTIYF.

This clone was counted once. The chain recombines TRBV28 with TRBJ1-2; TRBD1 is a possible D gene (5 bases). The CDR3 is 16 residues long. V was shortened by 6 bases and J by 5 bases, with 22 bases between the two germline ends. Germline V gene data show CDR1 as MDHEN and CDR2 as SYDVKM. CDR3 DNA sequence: TGTGCCAGCAGGGGGGGAGGCCCGCCCGCCTCTTATGGCTACACCTTC. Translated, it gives CASRGGGPPASYGYTF.

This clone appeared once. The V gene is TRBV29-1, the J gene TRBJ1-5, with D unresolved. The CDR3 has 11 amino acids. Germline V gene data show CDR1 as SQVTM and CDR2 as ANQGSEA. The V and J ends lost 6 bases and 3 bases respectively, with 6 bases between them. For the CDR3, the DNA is TGCAGCGTGCAGAACAATCAGCCCCAGCATTTT. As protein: CSVQNNQPQHF.

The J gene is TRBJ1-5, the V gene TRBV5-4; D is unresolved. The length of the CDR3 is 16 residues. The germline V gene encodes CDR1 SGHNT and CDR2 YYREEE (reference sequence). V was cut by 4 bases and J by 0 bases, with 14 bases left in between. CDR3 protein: CASSRDGPYSNQPQHF. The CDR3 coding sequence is TGTGCCAGCAGCCGTGACGGACCATATAGCAATCAGCCCCAGCATTTT.

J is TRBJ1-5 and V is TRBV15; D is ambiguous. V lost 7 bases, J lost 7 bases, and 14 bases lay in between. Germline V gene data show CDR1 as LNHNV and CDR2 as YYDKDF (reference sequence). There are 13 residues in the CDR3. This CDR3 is CATTIEWGQPQHF. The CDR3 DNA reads TGTGCCACCACTATAGAGTGGGGACAGCCCCAGCATTTT.

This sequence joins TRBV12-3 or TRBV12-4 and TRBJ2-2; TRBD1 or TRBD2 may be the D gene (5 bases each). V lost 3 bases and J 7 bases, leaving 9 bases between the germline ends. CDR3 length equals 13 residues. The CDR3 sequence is CASSLGDGGELFF. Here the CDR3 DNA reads TGTGCCAGCAGTTTGGGGGATGGCGGGGAGCTGTTTTTT.

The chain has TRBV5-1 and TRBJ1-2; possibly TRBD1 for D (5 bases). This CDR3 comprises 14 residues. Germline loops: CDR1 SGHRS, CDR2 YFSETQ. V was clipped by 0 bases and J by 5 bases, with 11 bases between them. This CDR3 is CASSLDEGLYGYTF. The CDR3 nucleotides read TGCGCCAGCAGCTTGGATGAGGGGCTATATGGCTACACCTTC.

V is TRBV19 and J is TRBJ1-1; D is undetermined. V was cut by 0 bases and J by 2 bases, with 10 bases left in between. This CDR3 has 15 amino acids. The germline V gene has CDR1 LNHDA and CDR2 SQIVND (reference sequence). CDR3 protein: CASSIDRWLNTEAFF. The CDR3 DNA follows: TGTGCCAGTAGTATAGATCGTTGGCTCAACACTGAAGCTTTCTTT.

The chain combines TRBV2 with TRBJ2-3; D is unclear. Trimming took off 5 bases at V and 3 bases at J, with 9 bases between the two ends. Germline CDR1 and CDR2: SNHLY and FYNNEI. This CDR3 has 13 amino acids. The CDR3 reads CASSRLETDTQYF. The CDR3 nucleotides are TGTGCCAGCAGTCGACTGGAAACAGATACGCAGTATTTT.

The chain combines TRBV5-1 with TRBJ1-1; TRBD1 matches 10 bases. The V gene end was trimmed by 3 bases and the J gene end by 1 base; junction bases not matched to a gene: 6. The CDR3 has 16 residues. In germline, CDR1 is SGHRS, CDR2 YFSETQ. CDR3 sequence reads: CASSSGQGVGNTEAFF. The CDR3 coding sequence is TGCGCCAGCAGCTCTGGACAGGGGGTGGGGAACACTGAAGCTTTCTTT. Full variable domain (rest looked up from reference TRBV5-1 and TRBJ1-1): KAGVTQTPRYLIKTRGQQVTLSCSPISGHRSVSWYQQTPGQGLQFLFEYFSETQRNKGNFPGRFSGRQFSNSRSEMNVSTLELGDSALYLCASSSGQGVGNTEAFFGQGTRLTVV.